This TCR beta chain stems from a study of CD4 T cells in relation to SARS-CoV-2 and coronaviruses. Study overall: Controls used an HIV-1 Nef peptide pool or no peptide. Study results and limitations: Compared with monoreactive clones, crossreactive clones showed significantly weaker SARS-CoV-2 expansion. This crossreactivity analysis covered spike protein alone, no other viral proteins. Each donor contributed either pre-pandemic or post-infection samples, not both.

This CDR3 contains 15 residues. V lost 5 bases, J lost 5 bases, and 4 bases stayed unmatched. Germline V CDR1 and CDR2: SGHTA, FQGNSA. This clone was seen more than once but under ten times. The target antigen is unknown. Before the COVID-19 pandemic, during about 2010-2018, CD4+ T cells were taken from unexposed donors. After 10 to 11 days of culture, CD4+ T cells were isolated. TCRdb's copy holds only in-frame clones and misses some; the assay was immunoSEQ multiplex PCR. The table records 20,000 to 30,000 clones, around three quarters of them present only once. This receptor was obtained from a human donor in good health. Sequenced: CD4+ T cells from PBMCs, cultured in vitro. V gene TRBV7-2 combines with J gene TRBJ1-6; 9 nucleotides match TRBD1. The CDR3 reads CASSRRQGDNSPLHF. CDR3 nucleotides: TGTGCCAGCAGCCGGCGACAGGGGGATAATTCACCCCTCCACTTT.